This TCR beta chain stems from a study of blood T cell repertoires in COVID-19 (dated by TCRdb to the early 2020s). For the study in its entirety: Collaborator samples came from the United States, Italy and Spain and covered acute and convalescent phases of COVID-19. The prospective study material was composed of cDNA or gDNA derived from T cells, B-cell-depleted T cells, or PBMCs. Subjects who had been exposed to COVID-19, were actively infected with it, or had recovered from it provided the deeply sampled blood TCRbeta repertoires that made up the dataset. The repertoires were released in a freely available public database meant as a resource for research on the immune response to SARS-CoV-2. The samples were drawn from the first 160 participants of the ongoing ImmuneRACE study and from some 1,300 subjects provided by 6 global collaborators. The sample metadata nearly always contained a de-identified subject ID, COVID-19 status, age in years and sex. Where available, HLA class I and class II types were taken from metadata supplied by the sample provider and were not determined by assay-based typing. General findings and caveats noted by the study authors: The amount of clinical and demographic metadata varied by source and participant and was provided uncurated.

At one collaborating source in Seattle, patients were enrolled during active infection and were followed longitudinally through the course of disease. The collaborating institutions used their own protocols to collect whole blood in K2EDTA tubes. For TCRbeta analysis, collaborator samples were shipped as frozen whole blood, as isolated PBMCs, or as DNA extracted from either sample type. TCRbeta CDR3 regions were amplified from genomic DNA using the immunoSEQ Assay, a bias-controlled multiplex PCR. As for the authors' bioinformatics: Within the assay, amplification of reference gene primers was used to estimate how many nucleated cells each sample contained. To quantify the absolute abundance of each unique TCRbeta CDR3 rearrangement, sequence reads were collapsed and filtered. For each sample, productive Simpson clonality was calculated as the square root of Simpson's diversity index over productive rearrangements. In TCRdb, the immuneACCESS table is reduced to in-frame sequences with V and J assigned. These tables do not hold every clone; where another copy was compared, an unresolved V gene accounts for under half, and the others remain unexplained. The D gene and trimming were derived from the DNA, and the V and J assignments and clone size from that table. This sample comprises roughly 300,000 clones, about four fifths of them detected only once. The leading ten clones occupy roughly 1.6% of the sample.

A note on this clone: Its cognate antigen has yet to be identified. Base qualities are not at hand, and no much larger clone is one base apart.

The CDR3 measures 14 amino acids from cysteine to phenylalanine. This entry keeps only the CDR3 DNA: 42 bases, framed from base 1. The germline V gene specifies SQVTM as CDR1 and ANQGSEA as CDR2. Deletion took 3 bases off V and 6 bases off J, with a span of 17 bases between the germline ends. This sequence was found in a human donor with COVID-19, enrolled during active disease. The donor label of this sample is uncertain. The chain employs TRBV29-1 and TRBJ1-2; the best D guess is TRBD1, with 6 bases matching. Sequenced input: peripheral blood. The CDR3 protein: CSVEGTGILDGYTF. The sequenced DNA is TGCAGCGTTGAGGGCACAGGGATACTAGATGGCTACACCTTC.